The 23 T cell receptor beta chains below were found in one sample sequenced in a study of blood T cell repertoires in COVID-19. Profiling relied on immunoSEQ multiplex PCR, and the TCRdb table lists in-frame clones only, not all of them. The sample has 85,000 to 120,000 clones, roughly 87% seen once; the top ten hold roughly 5.6%. The specimen was peripheral blood. These receptors were taken from a woman between 45 and 60 years old with COVID-19, enrolled during active disease.

The chain has TRBV14 and TRBJ2-3; 11 nucleotides agree with TRBD2. The CDR3 is 14 residues long. The junction had 5 bases not matched to a gene; V was cut back by 6 bases and J by 6 bases. CDR1 and CDR2 from the germline V gene are SGHDN and FVKESK. The DNA of the CDR3 is TGTGCCAGCAGGCAAACTAGCGGGGGTGATACGCAGTATTTT. This encodes CASRQTSGGDTQYF.

This clone turned up a few times. This chain links TRBV7-6 with TRBJ1-1; D call uncertain. The CDR3 covers 14 residues. V gave up 0 bases and J gave up 1 base, with 6 bases separating them. Germline-derived CDR1 and CDR2 are SGHVS and FNYEAQ. CDR3 amino acids: CASSLALPNTEAFF. CDR3 sequence (DNA): TGTGCCAGCAGCTTAGCCCTCCCGAACACTGAAGCTTTCTTT.

This chain connects TRBV29-1 to TRBJ2-5; D is possibly TRBD1 (5 bases). The germline gives CDR1 SQVTM, CDR2 ANQGSEA. This CDR3 has 14 amino acids. With 4 bases removed from V and 2 bases from J, the gap between germline ends came to 14 bases. In DNA form, the CDR3 reads TGCAGCGTTGGTAGGGGAAAGATACAAGAGACCCAGTACTTC. Protein: CSVGRGKIQETQYF.

This clone was seen once. The chain links TRBV2 to TRBJ2-7; unclear D gene. The CDR3 sequence is 10 residues long. Germline lookup yields CDR1 SNHLY and CDR2 FYNNEI. With 7 bases removed from V and 3 bases from J, the gap between germline ends came to 4 bases. The CDR3 DNA is TGTGCCAGCACCCACTACGAGCAGTACTTC. Translated: CASTHYEQYF.

The chain joins TRBV19 to TRBJ1-6; a weak D match, TRBD1 (6 bases). The CDR3 sequence is 16 residues long. CDR1 is LNHDA, CDR2 SQIVND, per germline (reference sequence). V was pared by 3 bases and J by 0 bases, with 9 bases between. For the CDR3, the DNA is TGTGCCAGTAGTATGCAGGGGCGCTCCTATAATTCACCCCTCCACTTT. Its protein is CASSMQGRSYNSPLHF.

This clone was found a few times. CDR3 in amino acids: CASSPRTGSSNQPQHF. The CDR3 DNA follows: TGTGCCAGCAGCCCTAGGACAGGCTCTAGCAATCAGCCCCAGCATTTT. J is TRBJ1-5 and V is TRBV3-1 (or the pseudogene TRBV3-2); TRBD1 aligns across 7 bases. The CDR3 has 16 residues. Germline V gene data show CDR1 as LGHDT and CDR2 as YNNKEL (reference sequence). J was trimmed by 0 bases and V by 4 bases; bases with no gene match: 6.

The chain recombines TRBV3-1 (or the pseudogene TRBV3-2) with TRBJ2-7; a weak D match, TRBD2 (5 bases). CDR3 length equals 18 residues. Germline CDR1 and CDR2: LGHDT and YNNKEL (reference sequence). V lost 0 bases and J lost 2, with 20 bases in between. CDR3 protein: CASSQDYFVRALTYEQYF. CDR3 sequence (DNA): TGTGCCAGCAGCCAAGATTATTTCGTGAGGGCCCTTACCTACGAGCAGTACTTC.

This clone is deemed medium-sized. The chain has TRBV7-8 and TRBJ1-5; D is unresolved. This CDR3 has 14 residues. The V end lost 4 bases, the J end lost 4 bases, and 11 bases lay between the germline ends. Germline lookup yields CDR1 SGHVS and CDR2 FQNEAQ. For the CDR3, the DNA is TGTGCCAGCAGCTCCCTAGTCGTAAATCAGCCCCAGCATTTT. Protein product: CASSSLVVNQPQHF.

This clone appeared a single time. The gene calls are TRBV10-3 and TRBJ1-6; D is ambiguous. With 5 bases removed from V and 10 bases from J, the gap between germline ends came to 12 bases. CDR3 size: 13 residues. Germline V gene lookup returns CDR1 ENHRY and CDR2 SYGVKD. The CDR3 loop reads CAISPTIESPLHF. CDR3 nucleotides: TGTGCCATCAGTCCCACCATAGAGTCACCCCTCCACTTT.

The gene calls are TRBV5-1 and TRBJ2-5; D not resolved. V was cut by 5 bases and J by 0 bases, with 5 bases left in between. Germline V lookup: CDR1 SGHRS, CDR2 YFSETQ. This CDR3 is 12 amino acids long. The chain's CDR3 is CASRIDQETQYF. For the CDR3, the DNA is TGCGCCAGCAGGATAGACCAAGAGACCCAGTACTTC.

The sample holds one count of this clone. The chain carries TRBV11-2 and TRBJ2-2; D is unclear. This CDR3 has 16 residues. The germline V and J ends were trimmed by 1 base and 1 base, with 10 bases remaining between them. Germline V gene lookup returns CDR1 SGHAT and CDR2 FQNNGV. In DNA, the CDR3 is TGTGCCAGCAGCTTAGTCTCCCCTTTGAACACCGGGGAGCTGTTTTTT. It translates to CASSLVSPLNTGELFF.

The chain links TRBV6-5 to TRBJ2-1; 9 nucleotides match TRBD1. With V trimmed by 6 bases and J by 4 bases, 4 bases remained unmatched. Germline loops: CDR1 MNHEY, CDR2 SVGAGI. The CDR3 extends over 14 amino acids. CDR3 sequence reads: CASRRGQGYNEQFF. The CDR3 DNA reads as TGTGCCAGCAGGAGGGGACAGGGATACAATGAGCAGTTCTTC.

J is TRBJ2-7 and V is TRBV27; no clear D. Germline CDR1 MNHEY, CDR2 SMNVEV (reference sequence). Trimming removed 8 bases at V and 1 base at J, with 12 bases between. The CDR3 length is 13 residues. CDR3 protein: CASGSPSSYEQYF. DNA of the CDR3: TGTGCCAGCGGCAGTCCCTCTTCCTACGAGCAGTACTTC.

The J gene is TRBJ2-5, the V gene TRBV5-1; 7 nucleotides align to TRBD1. Unmatched junction bases numbered 4, after V lost 4 bases and J lost 4 bases. The CDR3 has 13 residues. CDR1 SGHRS and CDR2 YFSETQ come from the germline V gene. The CDR3 DNA reads TGCGCCAGCAGCCTGGACAGGCCAGAGACCCAGTACTTC. Translating gives CASSLDRPETQYF.

The chain joins TRBV2 to TRBJ1-1; 8 bases are shared with TRBD1. Germline CDR1 is SNHLY and CDR2 is FYNNEI. The CDR3 consists of 12 residues. J gave up 1 base and V 9 bases, and 1 base lay outside the gene matches. The CDR3 sequence is CASQGANTEAFF. The CDR3 bases are TGTGCCAGTCAGGGGGCGAACACTGAAGCTTTCTTT.

The chain carries TRBV28 and TRBJ1-4; 9 bases agree with TRBD1. CDR1 is MDHEN, CDR2 SYDVKM, per germline. Trimming removed 6 bases from V and 7 bases from J; junction bases left unmatched: 12. This CDR3 region has 16 residues. The chain's CDR3 is CASSLDLGQGFEKLFF. The CDR3 bases are TGTGCCAGCAGCCTCGACCTGGGACAGGGTTTTGAAAAACTGTTTTTT. Complete variable domain (other parts from reference TRBV28 and TRBJ1-4): DVKVTQSSRYLVKRTGEKVFLECVQDMDHENMFWYRQDPGLGLRLIYFSYDVKMKEKGDIPEGYSVSREKKERFSLILESASTNQTSMYLCASSLDLGQGFEKLFFGSGTQLSVL.

The chain's CDR3 is CASSQDSGTGEKLFF. CDR3 DNA sequence: TGTGCCAGCAGCCAAGATTCCGGGACAGGGGAAAAACTGTTTTTT. This sequence joins TRBV4-2 and TRBJ1-4; the match to TRBD1 covers 9 bases. With 0 bases clipped from V and 8 bases from J, the junction kept 4 bases outside the gene matches. The CDR3 totals 15 residues. CDR1 is LGHNA, CDR2 YNFKEQ, per germline.

This clone is a singleton in its sample. The CDR3 coding sequence is TGTGCCAGCAGTCAGCAGGGGGCGGACTATGGCTACACCTTC. It encodes CASSQQGADYGYTF. This chain connects TRBV28 to TRBJ1-2, with 8 bases that match TRBD1. CDR1 MDHEN and CDR2 SYDVKM come from the germline V gene. This CDR3 has 14 residues. After removal of 5 bases from V and 3 bases from J, the junction contained 5 bases not matched to a gene.

The V gene is TRBV12-3 or TRBV12-4, the J gene TRBJ1-6; D possibly corresponds to TRBD1 (6 bases). This CDR3 has 13 residues. Trimming removed 5 bases from V and 7 bases from J, with 9 bases in between. The CDR3 spells CASSITGNSPLHF. CDR3 bases: TGTGCCAGCAGTATAACAGGGAATTCACCCCTCCACTTT.

This chain uses TRBV10-3 with TRBJ2-1; 8 bases are shared with TRBD2. The V gene end was trimmed by 3 bases and the J gene end by 3 bases; junction bases not matched to a gene: 7. CDR1 and CDR2 (germline): ENHRY, SYGVKD. The CDR3 extends over 16 amino acids. The CDR3 bases are TGTGCCATCAGTGAATCTACGGGGGGGCACTACAATGAGCAGTTCTTC. Translation: CAISESTGGHYNEQFF.

The genes are TRBV7-2 and TRBJ1-2; D is uncertain. Germline lookup yields CDR1 SGHTA and CDR2 FQGNSA. The CDR3 totals 12 residues. Trimming took off 1 base at V and 7 bases at J, with 7 bases between the two ends. The CDR3: CASSLEPIGYTF. Here the CDR3 DNA reads TGTGCCAGCAGCTTAGAGCCAATTGGCTACACCTTC.

To note about this clone: Its ends do not fully match the called genes, so a read error is possible. The chain joins TRBV3-1 (or the pseudogene TRBV3-2) to TRBJ2-5; 11 positions agree with TRBD2. Germline-derived CDR1 and CDR2 are LGHDT and YNNKEL (reference sequence). This CDR3 spans 14 amino acids. The CDR3 bases are TGTGCCAGCAGCCAAGATAGCGGGGGGGGCCCTATGCACTTC. Amino acid sequence: CASSQDSGGGPMHF.

The chain has TRBV10-3 and TRBJ2-5; D is possibly TRBD1 (5 bases). Germline CDR1 ENHRY, CDR2 SYGVKD. This CDR3 is 15 amino acids long. Trimming took off 2 bases at V and 2 bases at J, with 12 bases between the two ends. CDR3: CAISELGAVQETQYF. Here the CDR3 DNA reads TGTGCCATCAGTGAGCTTGGGGCGGTACAAGAGACCCAGTACTTC.